This TCR beta chain was found in a study of cytomegalovirus exposure and HLA in healthy donors. This PCR relied on a set of 60 Vbeta primers and 13 Jbeta primers. Assay: immunoSEQ multiplex PCR; the TCRdb copy retains only in-frame clones and omits some. The sample lists under 200,000 clones; 79% were seen once. With V trimmed by 1 base and J by 6 bases, 13 bases remained unmatched. The CDR3 has 18 amino acids. The receptor was derived from a woman aged 35 to 49 in good health and CMV-seronegative. Sequencing input: PBMCs. V and J are TRBV23-1 and TRBJ2-5; 11 bases match TRBD1. TRBV23-1 is an open reading frame whose function is uncertain. CDR3 bases: TGCGCCAGCAGTCAATTGGTTTGTGGACAGGGGGCGGGCAAGACCCAGTACTTC. Translated, it gives CASSQLVCGQGAGKTQYF.